These 19 T cell receptor beta chains share one sample of origin, sequenced in a study of tumor-infiltrating lymphocytes in oesophageal squamous cell carcinoma. TCRdb fed the PCR reads into MiXCR, producing one record per CDR3 protein. The table records approximately 9,800 distinct CDR3 sequences, around 60% of them present only once. Sequenced material: esophageal tumor tissue. The receptors originated from a female donor with esophageal squamous cell carcinoma.

This clonotype has just a few counts. V and J are TRBV7-2 and TRBJ2-1; D gene uncertain. The CDR3 is made up of 15 amino acids. The ends were cut back, 5 bases at V and 3 bases at J, with 14 bases in the middle. Germline V gene lookup returns CDR1 SGHTA and CDR2 FQGNSA. The CDR3 reads CASSLNTDYYNEQFF. CDR3 DNA: TGTGCCAGCAGCCTAAATACAGATTACTACAATGAGCAGTTCTTC.

This rearrangement joins TRBV10-3 to TRBJ1-1; D might be TRBD1 (5 bases). CDR1 is ENHRY, CDR2 SYGVKD, per germline. This CDR3 is 13 amino acids long. V shed 5 bases and J shed 1 base, with 8 bases lying between them. This CDR3 reads CAISSTGNTEAFF. As DNA, the CDR3 is TGTGCCATCAGTTCAACAGGGAACACTGAAGCTTTCTTT.

This clonotype is judged medium-sized (0.01 to 0.1%). V and J are TRBV7-3 and TRBJ1-3, with D perhaps matching TRBD1 (6 bases). The CDR3 consists of 16 residues. Per the germline V gene, CDR1 is SGHTA and CDR2 is FQGTGA. Trimming took off 2 bases at V and 3 bases at J, with 14 bases between the two ends. CDR3 nucleotides: TGTGCCAGCAGCTTAGGCGACAGGTTTCTTGGAAACACCATATATTTT. This translates into CASSLGDRFLGNTIYF.

This clonotype has a handful of counts. The chain couples TRBV7-2 to TRBJ2-3; 14 bases map to TRBD2. Germline V CDR1 and CDR2: SGHTA, FQGNSA. This CDR3 has 19 residues. V trimming: 4 bases; J trimming: 3 bases; junction bases outside the gene matches: 12. The CDR3 DNA is TGTGCCAGCAGCTGGACCGGGACTAGCGGGAGAGGTGGGACAGATACGCAGTATTTT. This sequence encodes CASSWTGTSGRGGTDTQYF. Full variable domain (rest looked up from reference TRBV7-2 and TRBJ2-3): GAGVSQSPSNKVTEKGKDVELRCDPISGHTALYWYRQSLGQGLEFLIYFQGNSAPDKSGLPSDRFSAERTGGSVSTLTIQRTQQEDSAVYLCASSWTGTSGRGGTDTQYFGPGTRLTVL.

The rearrangement uses TRBV6-6 and TRBJ2-3, with D possibly matching TRBD2 (6 bases). The CDR3 contains 15 residues. Looked up from germline, CDR1 is MNHNY and CDR2 is SVGAGI (reference sequence). V was clipped by 2 bases and J by 2 bases, with 11 bases between them. The CDR3: CASSYPTRSTDTQYF. CDR3 nucleotide sequence: TGTGCCAGCAGTTACCCGACTAGATCCACAGATACGCAGTATTTT.

CDR3 region: CASSFVRGQNEQYF. CDR3 nucleotides: TGTGCCAGCAGCTTTGTCAGGGGGCAGAACGAGCAGTACTTC. The rearrangement links TRBV7-6 to TRBJ1-2, with 8 bases aligning to TRBD1. The end of the DNA aligns better with TRBJ2-7, so the J call may be wrong. This CDR3 spans 14 amino acids. Germline values: CDR1 SGHVS, CDR2 FNYEAQ.

This clonotype was observed many times. This chain connects TRBV7-9 to TRBJ2-3; possible D gene TRBD1, 6 bases. This CDR3 spans 15 amino acids. Germline values: CDR1 SEHNR, CDR2 FQNEAQ (reference sequence). Between the trimmed V and J ends, which lost 5 bases and 6 bases, there was a span of 18 bases. CDR3 loop: CASSDTGSPGDTQYF. The CDR3 DNA is TGTGCCAGCAGCGATACAGGGTCCCCCGGGGATACGCAGTATTTT.

The chain recombines TRBV7-2 with TRBJ2-7; D gene uncertain. The V and J ends lost 1 base and 6 bases respectively, with 7 bases between them. Germline values: CDR1 SGHTA, CDR2 FQGNSA. The CDR3 is 12 amino acids. The CDR3 DNA is TGTGCCAGCAGCTTAGACCCCCTCGAGCAGTACTTC. Amino acid sequence: CASSLDPLEQYF.

The genes are TRBV11-2 and TRBJ1-5; D gene ambiguous. The CDR3 extends over 14 amino acids. With 0 bases removed from V and 9 bases from J, the gap between germline ends came to 12 bases. Germline assignment: CDR1 SGHAT and CDR2 FQNNGV. The CDR3: CASSLDREPRPQHF. The CDR3 bases are TGTGCCAGCAGCTTAGACCGCGAGCCTCGGCCCCAGCATTTT.

The rearrangement uses TRBV7-8 and TRBJ2-1; D gene ambiguous. The J call may be in error: the DNA end matches TRBJ2-7 better. The CDR3 has 13 residues. Germline V gene sequence: CDR1 SGHVS, CDR2 FQNEAQ. DNA for the CDR3: TGTGCCAACTCCCCCACCTATTGCTACGAGCAGTACTTC. It encodes CANSPTYCYEQYF.

The V call is TRBV7-6, the J call TRBJ2-3, with D possibly matching TRBD2 (6 bases). The J call may be faulty, since TRBJ2-7 better matches the DNA end. The CDR3 consists of 14 residues. Germline lookup yields CDR1 SGHVS and CDR2 FNYEAQ. CDR3 sequence reads: CASSLGGTSNEQYF. As DNA, the CDR3 is TGTGCCAGCAGCTTAGGGGGGACTTCCAATGAGCAGTACTTC.

V usage is TRBV7-2 and J usage is TRBJ2-5, with D unclear. The germline V gene has CDR1 SGHTA and CDR2 FQGNSA. Deletions cut 1 base from V and 2 bases from J, with 11 bases between. This CDR3 region has 15 residues. The CDR3 spells CASSLEFWQQETQYF. CDR3 coding DNA: TGTGCCAGCAGCTTAGAGTTTTGGCAGCAAGAGACCCAGTACTTC.

The chain couples TRBV7-2 to TRBJ2-6, with 8 bases matching TRBD1. This CDR3 has 15 amino acids. V lost 4 bases to trimming and J lost 4 bases; unmatched junction nucleotides: 3. CDR1 and CDR2 from the germline V gene are SGHTA and FQGNSA. This chain's CDR3 is CASSSGQAGANVLTF. As DNA, the CDR3 is TGTGCCAGCAGCTCGGGACAGGCCGGGGCCAACGTCCTGACTTTC. The full variable domain, in which reference TRBV7-2 and TRBJ2-6 provide the parts outside the CDR3, is GAGVSQSPSNKVTEKGKDVELRCDPISGHTALYWYRQSLGQGLEFLIYFQGNSAPDKSGLPSDRFSAERTGGSVSTLTIQRTQQEDSAVYLCASSSGQAGANVLTFGAGSRLTVL.

The gene calls are TRBV28 and TRBJ2-6; 8 bases line up with TRBD1. The CDR3 contains 17 residues. V was pared by 5 bases and J by 0 bases, with 6 bases of the junction left unmatched. Looked up from germline, CDR1 is MDHEN and CDR2 is SYDVKM. Here the CDR3 DNA reads TGTGCCAGCAGTCGGGACAGGAGATTCTCTGGGGCCAACGTCCTGACTTTC. Protein: CASSRDRRFSGANVLTF.

The rearrangement uses TRBV5-5 and TRBJ1-5; 9 positions agree with TRBD1. Germline trimming cut 4 bases from V and 3 bases from J; bases unmatched to any gene: 5. Germline V gene sequence: CDR1 SGHKS, CDR2 YYEKEE (reference sequence). CDR3 size: 15 residues. CDR3 in amino acids: CASSRGTGNNQPQHF. For the CDR3, the DNA is TGTGCCAGCAGCCGAGGGACAGGGAACAATCAGCCCCAGCATTTT. The variable domain in full, with the rest retrieved from reference TRBV5-5 and TRBJ1-5, is DAGVTQSPTHLIKTRGQQVTLRCSPISGHKSVSWYQQVLGQGPQFIFQYYEKEERGRGNFPDRFSARQFPNYSSELNVNALLLGDSALYLCASSRGTGNNQPQHFGDGTRLSIL.

Comment on this clonotype: Relative to the germline gene, one junction end is altered; a read error may explain this. The chain joins TRBV6-6 to TRBJ1-6, with TRBD1 as a possible D gene (6 bases). Germline V gene sequence: CDR1 MNHNY, CDR2 SVGAGI (reference sequence). The CDR3 covers 19 residues. The CDR3 DNA reads as TGTGCCAGCAGTTACTCGAGGGGGGGCGAGGCGGGAGGGCCCAACGAGCAGTACTTT. It is translated as CASSYSRGGEAGGPNEQYF.

This clonotype was seen only once. This chain joins TRBV7-9 and TRBJ2-2; TRBD2 matches at 14 bases. There are 17 residues in the CDR3. Germline assignment: CDR1 SEHNR and CDR2 FQNEAQ (reference sequence). V lost 2 bases, J lost 5 bases, and 4 bases stayed unmatched. CDR3 amino acids: CASSLHRTSGGTGELFF. In nucleotides, the CDR3 is TGTGCCAGCAGCTTACACCGGACTAGCGGGGGGACCGGGGAGCTGTTTTTT.

Here the CDR3 reads CASRRDLNSPLHF. CDR3 bases: TGTGCCAGCAGACGGGACTTGAATTCACCCCTCCACTTT. V is TRBV6-1 and J is TRBJ1-6; D may be TRBD1 (5 bases). Germline CDR1 is MNHNS and CDR2 is SASEGT. The length of the CDR3 is 13 residues. Trimming stripped 6 bases from V and 7 bases from J, with 10 bases between.

The gene calls are TRBV7-6 and TRBJ2-1; tentative D call: TRBD1 (6 bases). The DNA end favors TRBJ1-2, so the J call may be wrong. The CDR3 spans 14 residues. The germline CDR1 and CDR2 sequences are SGHVS and FNYEAQ. The CDR3 protein is CASSLEGEAYGYTF. The CDR3 nucleotides read TGTGCCAGCAGCTTAGAGGGGGAGGCCTATGGCTACACCTTC.